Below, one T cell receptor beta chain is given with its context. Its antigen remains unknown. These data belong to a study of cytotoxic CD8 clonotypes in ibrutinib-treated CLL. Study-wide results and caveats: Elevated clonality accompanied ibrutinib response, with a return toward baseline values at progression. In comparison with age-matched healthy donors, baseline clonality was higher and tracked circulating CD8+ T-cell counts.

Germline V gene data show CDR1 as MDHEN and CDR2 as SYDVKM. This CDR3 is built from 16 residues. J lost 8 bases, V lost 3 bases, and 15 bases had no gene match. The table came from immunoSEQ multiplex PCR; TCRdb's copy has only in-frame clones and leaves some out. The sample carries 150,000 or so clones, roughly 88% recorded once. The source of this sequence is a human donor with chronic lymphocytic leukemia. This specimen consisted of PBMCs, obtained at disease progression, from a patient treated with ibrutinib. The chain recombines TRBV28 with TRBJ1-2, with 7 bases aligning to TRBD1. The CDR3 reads CASSFRDSKSSKGYTF. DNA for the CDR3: TGTGCCAGCAGTTTCCGGGACAGCAAATCCTCAAAGGGCTACACCTTC.